This entry lists 27 T cell receptor beta chains sequenced from one sample in a study of OX40 agonist ivuxolimab in advanced cancers. The protocol was immunoSEQ multiplex PCR, while the TCRdb copy is restricted to in-frame clones and leaves out a portion. The data contain under 95,000 clones, about 90% of them singletons. This material consisted of CD4+ or CD8+ T cells sorted from blood, taken in a trial of the OX40 agonist ivuxolimab. The receptors were gathered from an adult with an advanced solid tumor such as melanoma, head and neck, liver or kidney cancer.

This chain links TRBV10-3 with TRBJ1-6; the D gene is possibly TRBD1 (5 bases). CDR1 ENHRY and CDR2 SYGVKD come from the germline V gene. The CDR3 sequence is 16 residues long. Trimming removed 6 bases from V and 5 bases from J, with 17 bases in between. The CDR3 loop is CAIRANQGENNSPLHF. CDR3 bases: TGTGCCATCAGAGCGAATCAGGGTGAAAATAATTCACCCCTCCACTTT.

This rearrangement joins TRBV6-4 to TRBJ2-2; D gene ambiguous. This CDR3 is built from 19 residues. Germline CDR1 MRHNA, CDR2 SNTAGT. Trimming shortened V by 0 bases and J by 3 bases, and 20 bases separated the two germline ends. CDR3 region: CASSDSFANHEVDTGELFF. As DNA, the CDR3 is TGTGCCAGCAGTGACTCATTCGCAAATCATGAGGTTGACACCGGGGAGCTGTTTTTT.

The gene calls are TRBV10-3 and TRBJ2-3, with a tentative D call TRBD1 (5 bases). Germline V gene sequence: CDR1 ENHRY, CDR2 SYGVKD. The CDR3 has 13 amino acids. V gave up 2 bases and J gave up 6 bases, with 9 bases separating them. The CDR3 is CAISEEAGDTQYF. The CDR3 nucleotides are TGTGCCATCAGTGAGGAGGCAGGGGATACGCAGTATTTT.

The chain carries TRBV7-3 and TRBJ2-3; D uncertain. This CDR3 is 13 amino acids long. Trimming left V 1 base short and J 9 bases short, with 11 bases between. The germline V gene encodes CDR1 SGHTA and CDR2 FQGTGA. The chain's CDR3 is CASSLSDSKTQYF. CDR3 bases: TGTGCCAGCAGCTTAAGTGACTCTAAAACGCAGTATTTT.

The CDR3, as DNA: TGTGCCAGCAGCTTAGATCCTCGACAGGGGAACACTGAAGCTTTCTTT. Protein: CASSLDPRQGNTEAFF. The genes are TRBV11-3 and TRBJ1-1; 7 bases match TRBD1. The ends lost 0 bases at V and 1 base at J; junction bases unmatched: 5. CDR3 size: 16 residues. Germline V lookup: CDR1 SGHNT, CDR2 YENEEA.

The chain joins TRBV5-1 to TRBJ2-3; D unclear. This CDR3 has 14 residues. Per germline, CDR1 SGHRS and CDR2 YFSETQ. V was cut by 0 bases and J by 4 bases, with 9 bases left in between. Written as DNA, the CDR3 is TGCGCCAGCAGCTTGGGGATGTTAGCAGATACGCAGTATTTT. Translation gives CASSLGMLADTQYF.

The rearrangement joins TRBV6-6 to TRBJ2-5; 10 nucleotides match TRBD2. The ends lost 6 bases at V and 9 bases at J; junction bases unmatched: 7. Germline loops: CDR1 MNHNY, CDR2 SVGAGI (reference sequence). The CDR3 runs to 13 residues. The CDR3 is CASSGTSETAQYF. DNA for the CDR3: TGTGCCAGCAGCGGGACTAGCGAGACGGCCCAGTACTTC.

The chain recombines TRBV5-6 with TRBJ2-7, with D tentatively TRBD2 (6 bases). CDR3 length: 14 residues. Germline V gene sequence: CDR1 SGHDT, CDR2 YYEEEE. The V gene lost 4 bases and the J gene lost 3 bases, with 14 bases spanning the gap. The CDR3 protein is CASSQGTYNYEQYF. The CDR3, as DNA: TGTGCCAGCAGCCAAGGGACTTATAACTACGAGCAGTACTTC.

The table lists this clone with a count of one. V and J are TRBV19 and TRBJ2-5; 10 bases are shared with TRBD2. Trimming removed 5 bases from V and 5 bases from J; junction bases left unmatched: 17. The CDR3 runs 18 residues. Germline V lookup: CDR1 LNHDA, CDR2 SQIVND (reference sequence). The CDR3 DNA reads TGTGCCAGTAGTGTCCGCCCTGGACTAGCGGTAAATCGTGAGACCCAGTACTTC. It codes for CASSVRPGLAVNRETQYF.

The table lists this clone with a count of one. The chain recombines TRBV28 with TRBJ2-3; D remains unclear. Trimming removed 3 bases at V and 1 base at J, with 14 bases between. The germline V gene has CDR1 MDHEN and CDR2 SYDVKM. The CDR3 has 16 residues. CDR3 protein: CASSFLPVAGTDTQYF. The DNA of the CDR3 is TGTGCCAGCAGTTTTCTGCCGGTCGCAGGCACAGATACGCAGTATTTT.

The chain has TRBV11-3 and TRBJ2-7; D unresolved. The CDR3 has 13 residues. V was cut by 0 bases and J by 1 base, with 4 bases left in between. CDR1 and CDR2 (germline): SGHNT, YENEEA. The CDR3 DNA sequence: TGTGCCAGCAGCTTAGAGACATCCTACGAGCAGTACTTC. Amino acid sequence: CASSLETSYEQYF.

This clone is a singleton in its sample. This chain uses TRBV5-1 with TRBJ2-2, with 10 bases aligning to TRBD2. Germline assignment: CDR1 SGHRS and CDR2 YFSETQ. This CDR3 is built from 16 residues. Unmatched junction bases numbered 7, after V lost 4 bases and J lost 4 bases. The CDR3 nucleotides read TGCGCCAGCAGCCCTATAGCGGGAGGTGGCACCGGGGAGCTGTTTTTT. Residues: CASSPIAGGGTGELFF.

This clone was seen only once. The V and J genes are TRBV5-1 and TRBJ2-7, with TRBD1 as a possible D gene (5 bases). V was shortened by 1 base and J by 2 bases, with 10 bases between the two germline ends. Germline V gives CDR1 SGHRS, CDR2 YFSETQ. This CDR3 has 14 residues. CDR3 in amino acids: CASSLTGPTYEQYF. For the CDR3, the DNA is TGCGCCAGCAGCTTGACAGGTCCCACCTACGAGCAGTACTTC. Together with reference TRBV5-1 and TRBJ2-7, the CDR3 gives the full variable domain: KAGVTQTPRYLIKTRGQQVTLSCSPISGHRSVSWYQQTPGQGLQFLFEYFSETQRNKGNFPGRFSGRQFSNSRSEMNVSTLELGDSALYLCASSLTGPTYEQYFGPGTRLTVT.

This rearrangement joins TRBV29-1 to TRBJ2-1, with 9 bases fitting TRBD2. The CDR3 has 14 residues. CDR1 and CDR2 from the germline V gene are SQVTM and ANQGSEA. J gave up 8 bases and V 8 bases, and 13 bases lay outside the gene matches. CDR3 sequence (DNA): TGCAGCTCCACTAGGGAGGCGGGAGGGTATGAGCAGTTCTTC. This translates into CSSTREAGGYEQFF.

This chain uses TRBV7-9 with TRBJ2-7; D is perhaps TRBD1 (6 bases). Germline V gene data show CDR1 as SEHNR and CDR2 as FQNEAQ (reference sequence). V shed 3 bases and J shed 0 bases, with 9 bases lying between them. The CDR3 consists of 14 residues. The CDR3 spells CASSFGQSSYEQYF. In DNA, the CDR3 is TGTGCCAGCAGCTTCGGACAGTCCTCCTACGAGCAGTACTTC.

The V gene is TRBV7-3, the J gene TRBJ1-1; 8 bases line up with TRBD1. Per the germline V gene, CDR1 is SGHTA and CDR2 is FQGTGA. The V segment lost 3 bases and the J segment 4 bases; nucleotides outside the gene matches: 7. This CDR3 contains 15 residues. As DNA, the CDR3 is TGTGCCAGCAGCTTGACAGGGGAAGGGGGCACTGAAGCTTTCTTT. Its protein is CASSLTGEGGTEAFF.

V and J are TRBV4-1 and TRBJ2-7; 10 nucleotides agree with TRBD1. Germline trimming cut 1 base from V and 5 bases from J; bases unmatched to any gene: 5. Germline V gene sequence: CDR1 MGHRA, CDR2 YSYEKL. CDR3 length equals 15 residues. This CDR3 is CASSQVATGGHEQYF. CDR3 sequence (DNA): TGCGCCAGCAGCCAAGTGGCGACAGGGGGCCACGAGCAGTACTTC.

The chain uses TRBV6-1 and TRBJ2-7, with D tentatively TRBD2 (6 bases). Germline CDR1 MNHNS, CDR2 SASEGT. Trimming removed 11 bases from V and 2 bases from J, with 13 bases in between. The CDR3 sequence is 12 residues long. DNA of the CDR3: TGTGCCGGAGGGGACTGGCCCTACGAGCAGTACTTC. Translating gives CAGGDWPYEQYF.

DNA of the CDR3: TGTGCCATCAGTCGGGACAGGGAAACTGAAGCTTTCTTT. Its translation is CAISRDRETEAFF. The chain has TRBV10-3 and TRBJ1-1; 9 bases are shared with TRBD1. Per the germline V gene, CDR1 is ENHRY and CDR2 is SYGVKD. Trimming at V came to 5 bases and at J to 5 bases, leaving 3 bases not matched to a gene. The CDR3 loop spans 13 amino acids.

V gene TRBV5-6 combines with J gene TRBJ2-5; the D gene could be TRBD1 or TRBD2 (5 bases each). CDR1 is SGHDT, CDR2 YYEEEE, per germline. Trimming left V 2 bases short and J 2 bases short, with 16 bases between. The CDR3 consists of 16 residues. Here the CDR3 reads CASSFSGRWQQETQYF. In DNA, the CDR3 is TGTGCCAGCAGCTTTTCGGGACGTTGGCAGCAAGAGACCCAGTACTTC.

This clone was recorded a few times. J is TRBJ2-1 and V is TRBV10-3; 10 nucleotides line up with TRBD2. CDR3 length: 16 amino acids. Germline values: CDR1 ENHRY, CDR2 SYGVKD. V trimming: 6 bases; J trimming: 0 bases; junction bases outside the gene matches: 5. The CDR3 region has the DNA TGTGCCATCAGCCGAGCGGGAGGGTTCTCCTACAATGAGCAGTTCTTC. The encoded protein is CAISRAGGFSYNEQFF.

This clone was counted a single time. The CDR3 DNA reads TGTGCCAGTAGTATAGACCGGACTAGCGGGTCTTACAATGAGCAGTTCTTC. It encodes CASSIDRTSGSYNEQFF. The chain couples TRBV19 to TRBJ2-1; 11 bases fit TRBD2. This CDR3 comprises 17 residues. Germline lookup yields CDR1 LNHDA and CDR2 SQIVND (reference sequence). V shed 0 bases, J shed 4 bases, and the junction held 5 bases outside the gene matches.

CDR3 coding DNA: TGCGCCAGCAGCCAAGGCGTTAGCTACTCTGGGGCCAACGTCCTGACTTTC. It is translated as CASSQGVSYSGANVLTF. The rearrangement joins TRBV4-1 to TRBJ2-6; D gene unclear. Germline assignment: CDR1 MGHRA and CDR2 YSYEKL. The CDR3 contains 17 residues. The ends were cut back, 1 base at V and 0 bases at J, with 10 bases in the middle.

The J gene is TRBJ2-7, the V gene TRBV11-2; 9 bases fit TRBD1. The CDR3 runs 15 residues. V dropped 5 bases and J dropped 2; count of bases not matched to a gene: 7. Germline values: CDR1 SGHAT, CDR2 FQNNGV. For the CDR3, the DNA is TGTGCCAGCAGCCCGTGGACAGGGGACGCCTACGAGCAGTACTTC. It codes for CASSPWTGDAYEQYF.

This chain connects TRBV5-1 to TRBJ1-1; D unresolved. Trimming removed 2 bases at V and 0 bases at J, with 8 bases between. Germline CDR1 is SGHRS and CDR2 is YFSETQ. The CDR3 is made up of 14 amino acids. The DNA for the CDR3 is TGCGCCAGCAGCTTCGATCTAATGAACACTGAAGCTTTCTTT. This gives the protein CASSFDLMNTEAFF. Full variable domain (rest looked up from reference TRBV5-1 and TRBJ1-1): KAGVTQTPRYLIKTRGQQVTLSCSPISGHRSVSWYQQTPGQGLQFLFEYFSETQRNKGNFPGRFSGRQFSNSRSEMNVSTLELGDSALYLCASSFDLMNTEAFFGQGTRLTVV.

The chain has TRBV9 and TRBJ2-5; 10 bases are a match to TRBD2. The J call may be mistaken, given a closer DNA end match to TRBJ2-7. Germline CDR1 and CDR2: SGDLS and YYNGEE. The length of the CDR3 is 15 residues. This CDR3 is CASSASSGSFHEQYF. The CDR3 nucleotides are TGTGCCAGCAGCGCTTCTAGCGGGAGTTTCCACGAGCAGTACTTC.

V is TRBV27 and J is TRBJ2-2; 7 positions match TRBD1. V shed 5 bases and J 7 bases; nucleotides not matched to a gene: 7. The CDR3 length is 14 residues. Per germline, CDR1 MNHEY and CDR2 SMNVEV (reference sequence). DNA for the CDR3: TGTGCCAGCAGTCACAACCAGGGGGTCGGGGAGCTGTTTTTT. Translated: CASSHNQGVGELFF.